One and the same sample provided the 32 T cell receptor beta chains below, sequenced in a study of shared clonotypes between healthy human individuals. TCRdb keeps only in-frame clones here, not all; method: immunoSEQ multiplex PCR. This table holds about 2.3 million clones, 92% found once. Sample: naive CD4+ T cells from PBMCs. Sample subset: CD45RA+ positively selected. The receptors shown here come from a man between 18 and 29 years old in good health. Some clones in this sample may be carry-over from other donors' samples.

This chain connects TRBV5-6 to TRBJ1-2; 11 positions match TRBD1. The CDR3 sequence is 14 residues long. Germline V CDR1 and CDR2: SGHDT, YYEEEE. J gave up 3 bases and V 4 bases, and 2 bases lay outside the gene matches. The CDR3 here is CASSPDRGHYGYTF. In DNA, the CDR3 is TGTGCCAGCAGCCCGGACAGGGGGCACTATGGCTACACCTTC. Based on the CDR3 plus reference TRBV5-6 and TRBJ1-2, the full variable domain is DAGVTQSPTHLIKTRGQQVTLRCSPKSGHDTVSWYQQALGQGPQFIFQYYEEEERQRGNFPDRFSGHQFPNYSSELNVNALLLGDSALYLCASSPDRGHYGYTFGSGTRLTVV.

Details on this clone: In the same sample, other DNA sequences code for this CDR3. The chain combines TRBV6-5 with TRBJ1-1; D unresolved. The CDR3 is made up of 11 amino acids. Trimming stripped 3 bases from V and 8 bases from J, with 7 bases between. CDR1 and CDR2 from the germline V gene are MNHEY and SVGAGI. CDR3 sequence (DNA): TGTGCCAGCAGTTATCGAGGGGAAGCTTTCTTT. Translated: CASSYRGEAFF.

The chain uses TRBV7-8 and TRBJ1-3, with TRBD1 identical over 9 bases. This CDR3 comprises 17 residues. V lost 2 bases to trimming and J lost 9 bases; unmatched junction nucleotides: 14. Germline V gene data show CDR1 as SGHVS and CDR2 as FQNEAQ. CDR3 nucleotide sequence: TGTGCCAGCAGCTTACAGGGACAGGGACCCATGGCTGGCACCATATATTTT. This gives the protein CASSLQGQGPMAGTIYF.

This clone was detected only once. The chain joins TRBV7-2 to TRBJ2-3; 12 bases match TRBD2. The trim removed 5 bases at V and 4 bases at J, leaving 4 bases unmatched. The CDR3 is 15 residues long. Germline V gene sequence: CDR1 SGHTA, CDR2 FQGNSA. The chain's CDR3 is CASSRGLAGSDTQYF. The CDR3, as DNA: TGTGCCAGCAGCCGCGGACTAGCGGGATCAGATACGCAGTATTTT.

This clone occurred a few times. The chain uses TRBV28 and TRBJ1-1; the D is unclear. The CDR3 is made up of 11 amino acids. Germline CDR1 is MDHEN and CDR2 is SYDVKM. Trimming removed 8 bases from V and 10 bases from J, with 14 bases in between. CDR3 sequence reads: CASGVRPRAFF. CDR3 DNA: TGTGCCAGCGGCGTTAGGCCGCGAGCTTTCTTT.

The chain couples TRBV30 to TRBJ1-1, with 8 bases fitting TRBD1. V shed 3 bases and J 6 bases; nucleotides not matched to a gene: 3. The CDR3 has 12 amino acids. Germline CDR1 GTSNPN, CDR2 SVGIG (reference sequence). The CDR3 DNA is TGTGCCTGGAGCGACAGGGGAGCTGAAGCTTTCTTT. This translates into CAWSDRGAEAFF.

The chain uses TRBV5-1 and TRBJ2-7; TRBD1 matches at 8 bases. CDR3 length: 12 amino acids. Losses at the gene ends were 0 bases for V and 11 bases for J; bases not matched to a gene: 4. Germline V gives CDR1 SGHRS, CDR2 YFSETQ. The CDR3 reads CASSLGHRGKYF. CDR3 DNA sequence: TGCGCCAGCAGCTTGGGACACAGGGGGAAGTACTTC.

The CDR3 is CASSIDRGSETQYF. The CDR3 DNA reads TGTGCCAGCAGCATCGACAGGGGATCGGAGACCCAGTACTTC. This chain joins TRBV5-4 and TRBJ2-5; TRBD1 agrees at 8 bases. The length of the CDR3 is 14 residues. Germline V gene sequence: CDR1 SGHNT, CDR2 YYREEE (reference sequence). V gave up 4 bases and J gave up 5 bases; unmatched junction bases: 7.

This clone showed up just a few times. This chain connects TRBV7-9 to TRBJ1-1; D ambiguous. This CDR3 is built from 15 residues. Germline V lookup: CDR1 SEHNR, CDR2 FQNEAQ (reference sequence). Trimming pared 5 bases from V and 3 bases from J, leaving 16 bases between. CDR3 sequence: CASSIRYLVDTEAFF. CDR3 nucleotide sequence: TGTGCCAGCAGCATTAGATACCTGGTGGACACTGAAGCTTTCTTT.

This chain joins TRBV4-2 and TRBJ2-5, with D perhaps matching TRBD2 (5 bases). The end of the DNA aligns better with TRBJ2-7, so the J call may be wrong. The CDR3 totals 15 residues. Per germline, CDR1 LGHNA and CDR2 YNFKEQ. The CDR3 bases are TGTGCCAGCAGCCAAGACAAGAGGGTAGGGCACGAGCAGTACTTC. It yields the protein CASSQDKRVGHEQYF.

The gene calls are TRBV6-5 and TRBJ2-1; 9 bases are shared with TRBD1. Losses at the gene ends were 6 bases for V and 7 bases for J; bases not matched to a gene: 4. The CDR3 extends over 13 amino acids. Germline CDR1 reads MNHEY; CDR2 reads SVGAGI. The CDR3 reads CASRSTGGNEQFF. CDR3 bases: TGTGCCAGCAGATCGACAGGGGGAAATGAGCAGTTCTTC.

Note on this clone: At the DNA level, this CDR3 is encoded by other sequences in the same sample as well. As DNA, the CDR3 is TGTGCCACCAGCAGAGATTTGGGGGGAAACACTGAAGCTTTCTTT. It specifies CATSRDLGGNTEAFF. The rearrangement links TRBV15 to TRBJ1-1; the D gene is possibly TRBD1 (5 bases). V was pared by 0 bases and J by 2 bases, with 10 bases between. The CDR3 has 15 residues. Germline-derived CDR1 and CDR2 are LNHNV and YYDKDF (reference sequence). Complete variable domain (other parts from reference TRBV15 and TRBJ1-1): DAMVIQNPRYQVTQFGKPVTLSCSQTLNHNVMYWYQQKSSQAPKLLFHYYDKDFNNEADTPDNFQSRRPNTSFCFLDIRSPGLGDTAMYLCATSRDLGGNTEAFFGQGTRLTVV.

This clone came up a few times. The V call is TRBV18, the J call TRBJ1-2; 9 bases fit TRBD1. J was trimmed by 7 bases and V by 4 bases; bases with no gene match: 10. The germline CDR1 and CDR2 sequences are KGHSH and LQKENI. There are 15 residues in the CDR3. CDR3 coding DNA: TGTGCCAGCTCACGACAGGGGGGGTACGGGAGTGGCTACACCTTC. Its protein product is CASSRQGGYGSGYTF.

The chain combines TRBV9 with TRBJ2-7; 7 bases match TRBD1. The germline gives CDR1 SGDLS, CDR2 YYNGEE. The CDR3 has 14 residues. The trim removed 3 bases at V and 5 bases at J, leaving 8 bases unmatched. The CDR3 DNA is TGTGCCAGCAGCGGGAGACAGGGACCCAACGAGCAGTACTTC. The encoded protein is CASSGRQGPNEQYF.

This clone was seen once. The CDR3: CASSLREAGRNEQFF. In DNA form, the CDR3 reads TGTGCCAGCAGCTTACGCGAAGCGGGGCGCAATGAGCAGTTCTTC. V gene TRBV7-9 combines with J gene TRBJ2-1; 7 bases are shared with TRBD2. The CDR3 loop spans 15 amino acids. Germline CDR1 reads SEHNR; CDR2 reads FQNEAQ (reference sequence). V trimming: 2 bases; J trimming: 6 bases; junction bases outside the gene matches: 7.

The gene calls are TRBV19 and TRBJ2-3; TRBD1 matches 9 bases. Germline CDR1 and CDR2: LNHDA and SQIVND (reference sequence). The CDR3 sequence is 16 residues long. The V segment lost 4 bases and the J segment 0 bases; nucleotides outside the gene matches: 5. The CDR3 DNA reads as TGTGCCAGTAGTAAGGTGACAGGGGGAAGCACAGATACGCAGTATTTT. Translation: CASSKVTGGSTDTQYF.

The V call is TRBV27, the J call TRBJ2-7, with D possibly matching TRBD2 (6 bases). V gave up 11 bases and J gave up 7 bases, with 24 bases separating them. This CDR3 spans 14 amino acids. CDR1 is MNHEY and CDR2 is SMNVEV in the germline V gene (reference sequence). CDR3 amino acids: CALPPIRGIWEQYF. Written as DNA, the CDR3 is TGTGCCCTTCCCCCCATCCGCGGGATTTGGGAGCAGTACTTC.

This chain links TRBV7-9 with TRBJ1-5; TRBD1 aligns across 8 bases. The CDR3 extends over 15 amino acids. Germline trimming cut 4 bases from V and 4 bases from J; bases unmatched to any gene: 6. CDR1 and CDR2 (germline): SEHNR, FQNEAQ (reference sequence). Here the CDR3 DNA reads TGTGCCAGCAGCTCCTGGACAGGGCTGAATCAGCCCCAGCATTTT. As protein: CASSSWTGLNQPQHF. The full variable domain, completed using reference TRBV7-9 and TRBJ1-5, is DTGVSQNPRHKITKRGQNVTFRCDPISEHNRLYWYRQTLGQGPEFLTYFQNEAQLEKSRLLSDRFSAERPKGSFSTLEIQRTEQGDSAMYLCASSSWTGLNQPQHFGDGTRLSIL.

The chain uses TRBV4-1 and TRBJ2-5; possibly TRBD2 for D (6 bases). Trimming removed 3 bases at V and 5 bases at J, with 16 bases between. CDR1 MGHRA and CDR2 YSYEKL come from the germline V gene. This CDR3 has 15 amino acids. In DNA form, the CDR3 reads TGCGCCAGCAGCCACACCCTGGCGGGAAGGGAGACCCAGTACTTC. Its translation: CASSHTLAGRETQYF.

The chain links TRBV7-9 to TRBJ1-4; no definite D call. V shed 5 bases and J shed 2 bases, with 9 bases lying between them. CDR3 length: 14 amino acids. Per germline, CDR1 SEHNR and CDR2 FQNEAQ (reference sequence). CDR3 DNA: TGTGCCAGCAGCCAATCGGGCACTAATGAAAAACTGTTTTTT. Protein: CASSQSGTNEKLFF.

The chain has TRBV27 and TRBJ2-7, with TRBD2 matching 14 bases. Germline CDR1 MNHEY, CDR2 SMNVEV (reference sequence). V was clipped by 8 bases and J by 2 bases; unmatched bases: 17. The CDR3 covers 19 residues. Written as DNA, the CDR3 is TGTGCCAGCGCCCAAGGGACTAGCGGGAGTTTCACCCGACCCTACGAGCAGTACTTC. It encodes CASAQGTSGSFTRPYEQYF.

Comment on this clone: The same CDR3 is also encoded by other DNA sequences in this sample. The J gene is TRBJ1-5, the V gene TRBV30; D ambiguous. Trimming left V 0 bases short and J 5 bases short, with 8 bases between. The germline V gene encodes CDR1 GTSNPN and CDR2 SVGIG (reference sequence). This CDR3 comprises 13 residues. The CDR3 region is CAWSVPGDQPQHF. CDR3 bases: TGTGCCTGGAGTGTACCCGGAGATCAGCCCCAGCATTTT.

The chain has TRBV28 and TRBJ1-5, with 9 nucleotides matching TRBD1. V shed 5 bases and J 5 bases; nucleotides not matched to a gene: 7. The CDR3 sequence is 15 residues long. The germline CDR1 and CDR2 sequences are MDHEN and SYDVKM. The CDR3, as DNA: TGTGCCAGCAGTCTCATCGACAGGGGGGATCAGCCCCAGCATTTT. As protein: CASSLIDRGDQPQHF.

The chain combines TRBV9 with TRBJ1-3; weak D call: TRBD1 (6 bases). Germline V gene sequence: CDR1 SGDLS, CDR2 YYNGEE. Trimming removed 4 bases at V and 0 bases at J, with 11 bases between. This CDR3 has 15 amino acids. CDR3 DNA sequence: TGTGCCAGCAGCCCGGGACATATCTCTGGAAACACCATATATTTT. It translates to CASSPGHISGNTIYF.

This chain joins TRBV9 and TRBJ1-2, with 7 bases fitting TRBD1. This CDR3 has 15 residues. CDR1 SGDLS and CDR2 YYNGEE come from the germline V gene. Trimming removed 0 bases from V and 8 bases from J; junction bases left unmatched: 10. The CDR3 sequence: CASSVGPTGNEGYTF. CDR3 DNA: TGTGCCAGCAGCGTAGGCCCGACAGGGAATGAAGGCTACACCTTC.

As for this clone: At the DNA level, this CDR3 is encoded by other sequences in the same sample as well. The chain couples TRBV29-1 to TRBJ2-5, with 8 positions matching TRBD1. Looked up from germline, CDR1 is SQVTM and CDR2 is ANQGSEA. Trimming at V came to 4 bases and at J to 5 bases, leaving 3 bases not matched to a gene. The CDR3 is 12 amino acids. CDR3 coding DNA: TGCAGCGTTGGACAGGGGCAGGAGACCCAGTACTTC. This encodes CSVGQGQETQYF.

This chain connects TRBV10-1 to TRBJ1-2; no definite D call. The CDR3 totals 15 residues. CDR1 is WNHNN and CDR2 is SYGVQD in the germline V gene (reference sequence). V dropped 3 bases and J dropped 4 bases, with 15 bases sitting between them. CDR3 amino acids: CASSENVGATYGYTF. The CDR3 DNA is TGCGCCAGCAGTGAAAATGTAGGAGCTACCTATGGCTACACCTTC.

The CDR3 DNA sequence: TGCGCCAGCAGCTTCGGGACTAGAAGTACCGAGCAGTACTTC. Protein product: CASSFGTRSTEQYF. The V gene is TRBV5-1, the J gene TRBJ2-7, with 8 bases that match TRBD2. In germline, CDR1 is SGHRS, CDR2 YFSETQ. There are 14 residues in the CDR3. J gave up 6 bases and V 2 bases, and 7 bases lay outside the gene matches.

The sample holds a few counts of this clone. This sequence joins TRBV19 and TRBJ2-3; D remains ambiguous. CDR1 and CDR2 (germline): LNHDA, SQIVND (reference sequence). CDR3 size: 15 residues. Trimming left V 0 bases short and J 10 bases short, with 17 bases between. The CDR3 is CASSIDPGRSHAQYF. CDR3 DNA sequence: TGTGCCAGTAGTATAGACCCCGGACGGAGTCATGCGCAGTATTTT.

This clone appeared once. The chain carries TRBV5-1 and TRBJ2-1; TRBD2 matches 7 bases. CDR3 size: 15 residues. V gave up 1 base and J gave up 4 bases; unmatched junction bases: 5. Germline V gives CDR1 SGHRS, CDR2 YFSETQ. In DNA, the CDR3 is TGCGCCAGCAGCTTGTCGACTAGCCAATACAATGAGCAGTTCTTC. This codes for CASSLSTSQYNEQFF.

The chain links TRBV14 to TRBJ1-3, with 7 bases aligning to TRBD1. Trimming cost V 4 bases and J 2 bases; bases outside gene matches: 5. From germline, CDR1 is SGHDN and CDR2 FVKESK. The CDR3 loop spans 15 amino acids. The CDR3 DNA reads TGTGCCAGCAGCCTCAACAGGGGACCTGGAAACACCATATATTTT. Its translation is CASSLNRGPGNTIYF.

The rearrangement joins TRBV10-3 to TRBJ2-1; D is ambiguous. The CDR3 is 14 amino acids. V was trimmed by 0 bases and J by 5 bases, leaving 8 bases between them. CDR1 is ENHRY and CDR2 is SYGVKD in the germline V gene. CDR3: CAISESLSDNEQFF. CDR3 sequence (DNA): TGTGCCATCAGTGAGTCGTTGTCTGACAATGAGCAGTTCTTC.